The entry below gives a single T cell receptor (beta chain) sequence along with its context. These data come from a study of shared T cell receptors in the human thymus. TCRdb's copy holds only in-frame clones and misses some; the assay was immunoSEQ multiplex PCR. The repertoire consists of about 380,000 clones, with approximately 95% occurring once and the leading ten covering roughly 0.021%. CDR3 length: 13 amino acids. V was clipped by 1 base and J by 9 bases, with 10 bases between them. Germline CDR1 SEHNR, CDR2 FQNEAQ (reference sequence). This chain links TRBV7-9 with TRBJ1-5; D call uncertain. The material sequenced was thymocytes. The source is a human donor. This CDR3 reads CASSLGIPGPQHF. DNA for the CDR3: TGTGCCAGCAGCTTAGGCATACCCGGGCCCCAGCATTTT.